The 21 T cell receptor beta chains listed next were all sequenced from one sample in a study of HIV-infected children after antiretroviral therapy interruption. Treatment reported: PENTA 11 planned treatment interruption arm or continuous ART arm. Unique molecular identifiers were included in an RNA-based 3' RACE TCR library. One entry per CDR3 protein, called by TCRdb with MiXCR from the 3' RACE reads. The sample holds about 46,000 distinct CDR3 sequences; 4.3% are singletons and the top ten take roughly 0.7%. Sample: CD45RA+ CD4+ T cells from PBMCs, pooled from several time points, taken from a donor given antiretroviral therapy, either interrupted or continuous. Subset in this sample: naive CD4+ CD45RA+ CD45RO- T cells. All receptors derive from a pool of human donors with HIV.

This clonotype was detected ten times or more. The V gene is TRBV5-6, the J gene TRBJ2-1, with 13 bases that match TRBD2. Germline V CDR1 and CDR2: SGHDT, YYEEEE. The CDR3 runs to 14 residues. V gave up 5 bases and J gave up 11 bases; unmatched junction bases: 7. As DNA, the CDR3 is TGTGCCAGCAGTACCGGGACTAGCGGGAACCAGCAGTTCTTC. As protein: CASSTGTSGNQQFF.

This clonotype was observed a handful of times. The chain combines TRBV12-3 or TRBV12-4 with TRBJ1-5; no firm D call. The CDR3 extends over 12 amino acids. V shed 8 bases and J shed 1 base, with 6 bases lying between them. The CDR3 sequence: CASAKSNQPQHF. Here the CDR3 DNA reads TGTGCCAGCGCAAAGAGCAATCAGCCCCAGCATTTT.

This clonotype was detected many times. The chain links TRBV7-9 to TRBJ2-5; D possibly uses TRBD1 or TRBD2 (5 bases each). Germline loops: CDR1 SEHNR, CDR2 FQNEAQ (reference sequence). This CDR3 region has 12 residues. Trimming took 5 bases from V and 5 from J, leaving 9 bases between them. DNA of the CDR3: TGTGCCAGCAGCCGGGACGTGGAGACCCAGTACTTC. The encoded protein is CASSRDVETQYF.

This clonotype has more than one count but fewer than ten. This chain joins TRBV4-2 and TRBJ2-3; possible D gene TRBD2, 6 bases. The V end lost 3 bases, the J end lost 3 bases, and 13 bases lay between the germline ends. In germline, CDR1 is LGHNA, CDR2 YNFKEQ. CDR3 length: 15 amino acids. CDR3 nucleotides: TGTGCCAGCAGCCACGGGCGGGGTGGGACAGATACGCAGTATTTT. Encoded protein: CASSHGRGGTDTQYF.

In its sample, this clonotype was seen many times. CDR3 sequence: CASSLQPGQGSQQYF. CDR3 nucleotide sequence: TGTGCCAGCAGTTTACAGCCGGGACAGGGATCCCAGCAGTACTTC. The V and J genes are TRBV28 and TRBJ2-7; 9 bases line up with TRBD1. Trimming at V came to 2 bases and at J to 8 bases, leaving 10 bases not matched to a gene. Germline V gene lookup returns CDR1 MDHEN and CDR2 SYDVKM. The CDR3 consists of 15 residues.

The sample holds a few counts of this clonotype. This chain links TRBV20-1 with TRBJ2-4; D gene uncertain. The CDR3 runs to 15 residues. Deletions cut 6 bases from V and 0 bases from J, with 15 bases between. Germline V CDR1 and CDR2: DFQATT, SNEGSKA (reference sequence). In nucleotides, the CDR3 is TGCAGTGCCCCTACATTACAGCTAGCCAAAAACATTCAGTACTTC. Its protein is CSAPTLQLAKNIQYF.

This clonotype has a handful of counts. The rearrangement joins TRBV14 to TRBJ2-7, with 7 bases fitting TRBD2. Germline trimming cut 2 bases from V and 9 bases from J; bases unmatched to any gene: 7. Germline V gene sequence: CDR1 SGHDN, CDR2 FVKESK. The CDR3 consists of 13 residues. This CDR3 reads CASSQKGLDRQYF. CDR3 bases: TGTGCCAGCAGCCAAAAAGGACTAGATCGGCAGTACTTC.

The sample holds many counts of this clonotype. The chain recombines TRBV12-3 or TRBV12-4 with TRBJ2-1, with 13 bases lining up with TRBD2. V trimming: 5 bases; J trimming: 7 bases; junction bases outside the gene matches: 5. This CDR3 has 15 residues. The DNA of the CDR3 is TGTGCCAGCAGTATGCCGGGACTAGCGGGGAATGAGCAGTTCTTC. This codes for CASSMPGLAGNEQFF.

This clonotype was seen ten or more times. The rearrangement uses TRBV2 and TRBJ2-1, with D unresolved. Between the trimmed V and J ends, which lost 9 bases and 2 bases, there was a span of 17 bases. The CDR3 extends over 15 amino acids. Germline V CDR1 and CDR2: SNHLY, FYNNEI. CDR3 protein: CASQVDIATYNEQFF. CDR3 nucleotides: TGTGCCAGTCAGGTAGATATCGCTACCTACAATGAGCAGTTCTTC. The variable domain in full, completed from reference TRBV2 and TRBJ2-1, reads EPEVTQTPSHQVTQMGQEVILRCVPISNHLYFYWYRQILGQKVEFLVSFYNNEISEKSEIFDDQFSVERPDGSNFTLKIRSTKLEDSAMYFCASQVDIATYNEQFFGPGTRLTVL.

The sample holds many counts of this clonotype. The CDR3, as DNA: TGTGCCAGCGCCATTCGGGGGAGAAGCTACAATGAGCAGTTCTTC. It yields the protein CASAIRGRSYNEQFF. The chain carries TRBV12-3 or TRBV12-4 and TRBJ2-1; tentative D call: TRBD2 (6 bases). V lost 8 bases, J lost 3 bases, and 17 bases lay in between. The CDR3 length is 15 residues.

This clonotype occurred many times. The rearrangement uses TRBV7-8 and TRBJ1-2, with TRBD1 matching over 9 bases. CDR3 size: 14 residues. The germline V gene encodes CDR1 SGHVS and CDR2 FQNEAQ. After removal of 4 bases from V and 8 bases from J, the junction contained 8 bases not matched to a gene. For the CDR3, the DNA is TGTGCCAGCAGCTCAGGACAGGGGATATGGGGCTACACCTTC. This codes for CASSSGQGIWGYTF.

This clonotype was found many times. The rearrangement joins TRBV12-3 or TRBV12-4 to TRBJ1-3; TRBD1 agrees at 7 bases. The CDR3 is 14 residues long. The trim removed 4 bases at V and 2 bases at J, leaving 2 bases unmatched. The DNA for the CDR3 is TGTGCCAGCAGTTCTCAGGGGGCTGGAAACACCATATATTTT. This sequence encodes CASSSQGAGNTIYF.

This clonotype occurred many times. This chain uses TRBV10-3 with TRBJ1-1; a weak D match, TRBD1 (6 bases). This CDR3 comprises 14 residues. V gave up 5 bases and J gave up 1 base, with 11 bases separating them. CDR1 and CDR2 (germline): ENHRY, SYGVKD. The CDR3 spells CAISWGAPNTEAFF. The CDR3 DNA sequence: TGTGCCATCAGTTGGGGGGCCCCGAACACTGAAGCTTTCTTT.

This clonotype was picked up many times. The gene calls are TRBV11-2 and TRBJ1-4; D is possibly TRBD1 (5 bases). This CDR3 spans 16 amino acids. Deletions cut 4 bases from V and 8 bases from J, with 20 bases between. Looked up from germline, CDR1 is SGHAT and CDR2 is FQNNGV. The CDR3 protein is CASSSLRGGGGEKLFF. The CDR3 DNA reads as TGTGCCAGCAGCTCATTACGGGGGGGAGGTGGCGAAAAACTGTTTTTT.

The chain recombines TRBV4-2 with TRBJ2-5; 7 nucleotides line up with TRBD1. The CDR3 totals 16 residues. After removal of 0 bases from V and 2 bases from J, the junction contained 6 bases not matched to a gene. From germline, CDR1 is LGHNA and CDR2 YNFKEQ. CDR3 residues: CASSQDQTGKQETQYF. The CDR3 nucleotides read TGTGCCAGCAGCCAAGACCAGACAGGGAAGCAAGAGACCCAGTACTTC.

This chain connects TRBV5-8 to TRBJ2-7; 7 bases are a match to TRBD1. Germline V gene sequence: CDR1 SGHTS, CDR2 YDEGEE. This CDR3 has 15 amino acids. V was pared by 0 bases and J by 3 bases, with 6 bases of the junction left unmatched. The CDR3 here is CASSLGGTDVYEQYF. CDR3 sequence (DNA): TGTGCCAGCAGCTTGGGAGGGACAGACGTCTACGAGCAGTACTTC. Together with reference TRBV5-8 and TRBJ2-7, the CDR3 gives the full variable domain: EAGVTQSPTHLIKTRGQQATLRCSPISGHTSVYWYQQALGLGLQFLLWYDEGEERNRGNFPPRFSGRQFPNYSSELNVNALELEDSALYLCASSLGGTDVYEQYFGPGTRLTVT.

The rearrangement joins TRBV15 to TRBJ2-1; D is possibly TRBD1 (6 bases). Germline CDR1 reads LNHNV; CDR2 reads YYDKDF (reference sequence). The CDR3 contains 14 residues. The CDR3, as DNA: TGTGCTAGCAGTAGAGGACAGAACTATGCTGAGCAGTTCTTC. This gives the protein CASSRGQNYAEQFF.

There are many counts of this clonotype. V and J are TRBV24-1 and TRBJ2-7; D may be TRBD1 or TRBD2 (6 bases each). The CDR3 sequence is 13 residues long. Trimming left V 9 bases short and J 7 bases short, with 18 bases between. Germline lookup yields CDR1 KGHDR and CDR2 SFDVKD. The CDR3 region has the DNA TGTGCCACCGGGGGGCAGGACCTGAGGGAGCAGTACTTC. Translation gives CATGGQDLREQYF.

This clonotype came up many times. The V gene is TRBV9, the J gene TRBJ2-3; no clear D gene. CDR1 SGDLS and CDR2 YYNGEE come from the germline V gene. Trimming pared 0 bases from V and 2 bases from J, leaving 7 bases between. This CDR3 spans 14 amino acids. CDR3 loop: CASSVGGSTDTQYF. Written as DNA, the CDR3 is TGTGCCAGCAGCGTAGGTGGTTCCACAGATACGCAGTATTTT.

This clonotype was counted at least ten times. J is TRBJ1-5 and V is TRBV12-3 or TRBV12-4, with unresolved D. The CDR3 runs to 16 residues. V was cut by 3 bases and J by 6 bases, with 18 bases left in between. CDR3 sequence (DNA): TGTGCCAGCAGTTTTTCCGGAAATGGACGCGGTCAGCCCCAGCATTTT. Protein sequence: CASSFSGNGRGQPQHF.

This clonotype was counted ten times or more. The chain couples TRBV4-1 to TRBJ1-1; no clear D. Germline CDR1 reads MGHRA; CDR2 reads YSYEKL. CDR3 size: 13 residues. V was clipped by 5 bases and J by 0 bases, with 7 bases between them. CDR3 DNA sequence: TGCGCCAGCAGCAATCATATGAACACTGAAGCTTTCTTT. Residues: CASSNHMNTEAFF.